The subject of this entry is one T cell receptor beta chain. Its specificity is unknown. The data originate from a study of T-cell memory formation after mild COVID-19. On the study more broadly: The TCR clusters were mostly specific to one donor. General study findings and limits: Memory from before infection featured some responding clones, which suggests cross-reactive memory joined. Clones contracting over day 15 to 85 were CD4/CD8 balanced, with later expanders leaning CD4+.

Constant-segment primers and 5'RACE yielded cDNA libraries for TCR alpha and TCR beta, each carrying sample barcodes and UMIs. MiXCR, applied by TCRdb to the 5' RACE reads, yields one record per CDR3 protein. There are around 530,000 distinct CDR3 sequences in the sample; about a fifth occur only once, and around 9.2% lies in the top ten. Germline V gene sequence: CDR1 SQVTM, CDR2 ANQGSEA. V lost 7 bases and J lost 2; bases outside the gene matches: 5. The CDR3 sequence is 13 residues long. Specimen: PBMCs or a T cell subset sorted from them (not recorded which). This clonotype was obtained from an adult woman who had mild COVID-19 (a few samples of this study predate the infection). Cell type and time point are not known. The chain employs TRBV29-1 and TRBJ2-5, with 9 bases lining up with TRBD1. CDR3 amino acids: CSGYRGPQETQYF. CDR3 sequence (DNA): TGCAGCGGATACAGGGGGCCTCAAGAGACCCAGTACTTC.